The 20 T cell receptor beta chains presented below share a single source sample, sequenced in a study of blood T cell repertoires in COVID-19 (dated by TCRdb to 2018 to 2020). Libraries were built with the immunoSEQ multiplex PCR assay. In its TCRdb copy, this immuneACCESS table keeps in-frame sequences only and misses some clones. Where compared with another copy, unresolved V genes explain less than half of these, and the others have no known cause. The sample records 150,000 to 190,000 clones, more than 75% of which are singletons. The top ten clones comprise 8.3% of the sample. The sequenced sample consisted of peripheral blood. Receptors originate from a woman aged 55 to 70 with COVID-19, enrolled during active disease.

J is TRBJ1-2 and V is TRBV7-2; TRBD1 agrees at 7 bases. CDR3 size: 13 residues. Unmatched junction bases numbered 7, after V lost 4 bases and J lost 8 bases. The germline CDR1 and CDR2 sequences are SGHTA and FQGNSA. The CDR3 DNA reads TGTGCCAGCAGCTCTTCGACAGGGACAGGCTACACCTTC. Amino acid sequence: CASSSSTGTGYTF.

The rearrangement uses TRBV7-8 and TRBJ1-1; D is perhaps TRBD1 (6 bases). V dropped 6 bases and J dropped 5 bases, with 13 bases sitting between them. The CDR3 loop spans 13 amino acids. The V gene's germline CDR1 is SGHVS and CDR2 FQNEAQ. The CDR3 is CASSSTGRTEAFF. The CDR3 DNA follows: TGTGCCAGCAGTTCAACAGGGCGGACTGAAGCTTTCTTT.

The chain has TRBV5-1 and TRBJ1-6; 8 bases match TRBD1. V trimming: 3 bases; J trimming: 5 bases; junction bases outside the gene matches: 16. CDR1 is SGHRS, CDR2 YFSETQ, per germline. The CDR3 sequence is 19 residues long. CDR3 bases: TGCGCCAGCAGCTCTCACTCCCCTTCAGCGACAGGGGATAATTCACCCCTCCACTTT. Translating gives CASSSHSPSATGDNSPLHF.

The gene calls are TRBV19 and TRBJ1-2; 8 positions agree with TRBD1. V lost 4 bases, J lost 7 bases, and 8 bases stayed unmatched. In germline, CDR1 is LNHDA, CDR2 SQIVND (reference sequence). CDR3 length: 14 residues. CDR3 bases: TGTGCCAGTAGTACAGGGGGCAAGGGACGTGGCTACACCTTC. This gives the protein CASSTGGKGRGYTF.

The chain is built from TRBV5-1 and TRBJ1-2, with D uncertain. The V and J ends lost 4 bases and 2 bases respectively, with 12 bases between them. CDR1 is SGHRS, CDR2 YFSETQ, per germline. This CDR3 comprises 14 residues. CDR3 DNA: TGCGCCAGCAGCCGCCGGACTGGGAACTATGGCTACACCTTC. Amino acids: CASSRRTGNYGYTF.

This sequence joins TRBV2 and TRBJ2-2; the match to TRBD2 covers 7 bases. CDR1 and CDR2 (germline): SNHLY, FYNNEI. The CDR3 covers 14 residues. The trim removed 7 bases at V and 1 base at J, leaving 3 bases unmatched. In DNA, the CDR3 is TGTGCCAGCAAGGAGCGGGAGAACACCGGGGAGCTGTTTTTT. It is translated as CASKERENTGELFF.

V and J are TRBV10-2 and TRBJ1-4; 7 bases align to TRBD1. The CDR3 sequence is 13 residues long. Germline V gene sequence: CDR1 WSHSY, CDR2 SAAADI. Trimming removed 10 bases from V and 5 bases from J; junction bases left unmatched: 7. DNA of the CDR3: TGCGCCACCGAGACAGGGACAAATGAAAAACTGTTTTTT. Translation gives CATETGTNEKLFF.

V and J are TRBV7-8 and TRBJ1-2, with 9 positions matching TRBD1. The CDR3 runs to 14 residues. The V gene end was trimmed by 5 bases and the J gene end by 7 bases; junction bases not matched to a gene: 8. In germline, CDR1 is SGHVS, CDR2 FQNEAQ. This chain's CDR3 is CASSPQGAAFGYTF. The CDR3 nucleotides are TGTGCCAGCAGCCCACAGGGGGCGGCTTTTGGCTACACCTTC. Combining the CDR3 with reference TRBV7-8 and TRBJ1-2 gives the whole variable domain GAGVSQSPRYKVAKRGQDVALRCDPISGHVSLFWYQQALGQGPEFLTYFQNEAQLDKSGLPSDRFFAERPEGSVSTLKIQRTQQEDSAVYLCASSPQGAAFGYTFGSGTRLTVV.

V usage is TRBV3-1 (or the pseudogene TRBV3-2) and J usage is TRBJ2-1; 8 bases line up with TRBD1. In germline, CDR1 is LGHDT, CDR2 YNNKEL (reference sequence). The CDR3 has 15 residues. Trimming removed 1 base from V and 3 bases from J; junction bases left unmatched: 2. The CDR3 DNA follows: TGTGCCAGCAGCCAAGCTGGGACAGGCTACAATGAGCAGTTCTTC. It yields the protein CASSQAGTGYNEQFF.

The rearrangement uses TRBV4-1 and TRBJ1-2; D is unclear. V gave up 1 base and J gave up 8 bases, with 11 bases separating them. The CDR3 consists of 13 residues. Germline lookup yields CDR1 MGHRA and CDR2 YSYEKL. CDR3 sequence reads: CASSQAYTEGYTF. The CDR3, as DNA: TGCGCCAGCAGCCAAGCGTACACGGAGGGCTACACCTTC.

The chain is built from TRBV25-1 and TRBJ2-7; possibly TRBD1 for D (6 bases). Germline-derived CDR1 and CDR2 are MGHDK and SYGVNS. The V gene lost 3 bases and the J gene lost 6 bases, with 15 bases spanning the gap. CDR3 length: 14 residues. The CDR3 DNA reads as TGTGCCAGCAGTGATCCCAACAGGGTGGGCGAGCAGTACGTC. The encoded protein is CASSDPNRVGEQYV.

This chain uses TRBV5-6 with TRBJ1-5, with TRBD1 matching over 7 bases. This CDR3 region has 16 residues. The trim removed 2 bases at V and 1 base at J, leaving 6 bases unmatched. CDR1 is SGHDT, CDR2 YYEEEE, per germline. Here the CDR3 reads CASSFTTGVSNQPQHF. The CDR3 DNA sequence: TGTGCCAGCAGCTTTACTACAGGGGTAAGCAATCAGCCCCAGCATTTT. Supplemented by reference TRBV5-6 and TRBJ1-5, the full variable domain reads DAGVTQSPTHLIKTRGQQVTLRCSPKSGHDTVSWYQQALGQGPQFIFQYYEEEERQRGNFPDRFSGHQFPNYSSELNVNALLLGDSALYLCASSFTTGVSNQPQHFGDGTRLSIL.

This rearrangement joins TRBV7-9 to TRBJ1-6; D is perhaps TRBD1 (6 bases). The CDR3 is made up of 14 amino acids. Trimming pared 4 bases from V and 10 bases from J, leaving 14 bases between. CDR1 SEHNR and CDR2 FQNEAQ come from the germline V gene (reference sequence). CDR3 in amino acids: CASSSTGYPSPLHF. The CDR3 DNA reads as TGTGCCAGCAGCTCCACAGGGTATCCATCACCCCTCCACTTT.

The table lists this clone with a count of one. This sequence joins TRBV7-3 and TRBJ1-5; TRBD1 aligns across 9 bases. The J segment lost 5 bases and the V segment lost 5 bases, leaving 1 base of the junction unmatched. CDR3 length: 13 amino acids. Germline CDR1 SGHTA, CDR2 FQGTGA. CDR3: CASSRDRDQPQHF. The DNA of the CDR3 is TGTGCCAGCAGCCGGGACAGGGATCAGCCCCAGCATTTT.

This clone was seen once. The chain combines TRBV7-8 with TRBJ1-1, with D perhaps matching TRBD1 (5 bases). V was cut by 2 bases and J by 2 bases, with 12 bases left in between. The CDR3 has 15 amino acids. Germline-derived CDR1 and CDR2 are SGHVS and FQNEAQ. CDR3 in DNA: TGTGCCAGCAGCTTAAACACCGGACAAAACACTGAAGCTTTCTTT. Its translation is CASSLNTGQNTEAFF.

The V and J genes are TRBV19 and TRBJ2-3; possible D gene TRBD1, 5 bases. There are 16 residues in the CDR3. CDR1 and CDR2 (germline): LNHDA, SQIVND (reference sequence). V lost 5 bases and J lost 6, with 21 bases in between. CDR3 in amino acids: CASSPDQGRNTDTQYF. The DNA for the CDR3 is TGTGCCAGTAGTCCGGATCAGGGTAGAAATACTGATACGCAGTATTTT.

V gene TRBV3-1 (or the pseudogene TRBV3-2) combines with J gene TRBJ1-2; D might be TRBD1 (6 bases). The V end was cut by 6 bases, the J end by 8 bases, with 13 bases between. Looked up from germline, CDR1 is LGHDT and CDR2 is YNNKEL (reference sequence). The CDR3 extends over 12 amino acids. CDR3 nucleotide sequence: TGTGCCAGCAGGTCAGGGGAAGGGGGCTACACCTTC. This encodes CASRSGEGGYTF.

This clone was seen a handful of times. The chain carries TRBV6-1 and TRBJ1-4; D is possibly TRBD1 (5 bases). The germline V gene encodes CDR1 MNHNS and CDR2 SASEGT. The CDR3 sequence is 15 residues long. V lost 0 bases and J 7 bases, leaving 12 bases between the germline ends. The CDR3 is CASSEAGGLIEKLFF. The CDR3 coding sequence is TGTGCCAGCAGTGAAGCGGGGGGGTTGATTGAAAAACTGTTTTTT.

J is TRBJ2-5 and V is TRBV9; the match to TRBD1 covers 7 bases. J lost 5 bases, V lost 0 bases, and 7 bases had no gene match. The length of the CDR3 is 15 residues. CDR1 and CDR2 from the germline V gene are SGDLS and YYNGEE. The CDR3 region is CASSVGRTGGETQYF. As DNA, the CDR3 is TGTGCCAGCAGCGTAGGAAGGACAGGCGGGGAGACCCAGTACTTC.

The chain couples TRBV6-5 to TRBJ2-1; a weak D match, TRBD1 (6 bases). V lost 8 bases and J 1 base, leaving 15 bases between the germline ends. This CDR3 has 15 amino acids. Germline lookup yields CDR1 MNHEY and CDR2 SVGAGI. In nucleotides, the CDR3 is TGTGCCAGCTTCCTCCGAAGGGGGTCCTACAATGAGCAGTTCTTC. Translating it yields CASFLRRGSYNEQFF.